This T cell receptor (beta chain) is from a study of Tregs in tolerant kidney transplant recipients. After more than five days with irradiated graft donor PBMCs, CFSE-labeled recipient PBMCs were FACS-sorted. Profiled with immunoSEQ multiplex PCR; TCRdb holds only in-frame clones, not every one. The sample includes 15,000 or so clones, 45% to 55% of them seen just once. General observations from the study: Validation in larger populations is needed because few patients were studied.

Trimming left V 4 bases short and J 4 bases short, with 8 bases between. Germline V lookup: CDR1 LNHNV, CDR2 YYDKDF (reference sequence). The CDR3 runs 12 residues. This clone was seen a single time. Its specificity is not known. The source of this sequence is a human patient who received a combined kidney and bone marrow transplant. Sequencing was performed on CD4+ T cells from blood cultured with allogeneic cells, taken before the transplant. The V call is TRBV15, the J call TRBJ2-7, with TRBD2 as a possible D gene (6 bases). CDR3 amino acids: CATSNGGYEQYF. For the CDR3, the DNA is TGTGCCACCAGCAACGGGGGTTACGAGCAGTACTTC. The complete variable domain, with remaining parts taken from reference TRBV15 and TRBJ2-7, reads DAMVIQNPRYQVTQFGKPVTLSCSQTLNHNVMYWYQQKSSQAPKLLFHYYDKDFNNEADTPDNFQSRRPNTSFCFLDIRSPGLGDTAMYLCATSNGGYEQYFGPGTRLTVT.